This T cell receptor beta chain was sequenced during a study of T cells in narcolepsy. Repertoires were generated with immunoSEQ multiplex PCR, while TCRdb's copy carries only in-frame clones and drops some. The repertoire has tens of thousands of clones, roughly four fifths of them found once; the top ten carry approximately 0.69%. This receptor was identified in a human donor with narcolepsy. Sequenced: CD45RA- memory CD4+ T cells from PBMCs.

The CDR3 sequence is CASSLALQGGSNTEAFF. In nucleotides, the CDR3 is TGCGCCAGCAGCTTGGCCTTGCAGGGGGGAAGTAACACTGAAGCTTTCTTT. V usage is TRBV5-1 and J usage is TRBJ1-1, with 7 bases fitting TRBD1. Germline loops: CDR1 SGHRS, CDR2 YFSETQ. This CDR3 is built from 17 residues. After removal of 0 bases from V and 2 bases from J, the junction contained 10 bases not matched to a gene.